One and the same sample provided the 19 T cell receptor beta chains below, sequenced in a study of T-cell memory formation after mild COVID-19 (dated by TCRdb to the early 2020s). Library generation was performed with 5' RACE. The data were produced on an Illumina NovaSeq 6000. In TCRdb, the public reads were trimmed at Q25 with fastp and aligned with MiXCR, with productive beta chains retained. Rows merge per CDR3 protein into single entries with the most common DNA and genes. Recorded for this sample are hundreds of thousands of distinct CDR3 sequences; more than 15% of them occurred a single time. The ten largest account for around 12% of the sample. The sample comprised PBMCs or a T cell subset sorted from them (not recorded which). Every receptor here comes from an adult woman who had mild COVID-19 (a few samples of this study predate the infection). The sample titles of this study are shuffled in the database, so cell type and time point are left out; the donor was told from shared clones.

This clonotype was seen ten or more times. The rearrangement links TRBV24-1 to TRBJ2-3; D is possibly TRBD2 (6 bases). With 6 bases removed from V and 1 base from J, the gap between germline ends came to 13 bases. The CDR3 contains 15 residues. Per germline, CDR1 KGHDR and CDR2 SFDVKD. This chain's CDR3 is CATSSGASGTDTQYF. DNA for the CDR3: TGTGCCACCAGTTCCGGGGCTAGCGGCACAGATACGCAGTATTTT.

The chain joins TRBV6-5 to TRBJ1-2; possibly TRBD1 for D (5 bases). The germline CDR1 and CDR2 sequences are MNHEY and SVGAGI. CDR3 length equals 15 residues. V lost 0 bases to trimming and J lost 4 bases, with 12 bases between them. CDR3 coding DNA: TGTGCCAGCAGTTACTCGTCAGGGAACTTCTATGGCTACACCTTC. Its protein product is CASSYSSGNFYGYTF.

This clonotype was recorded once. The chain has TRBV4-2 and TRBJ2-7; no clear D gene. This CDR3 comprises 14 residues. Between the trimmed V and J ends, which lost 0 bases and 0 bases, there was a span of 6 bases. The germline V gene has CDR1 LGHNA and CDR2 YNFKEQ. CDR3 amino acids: CASSQEQSSYEQYF. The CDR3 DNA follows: TGTGCCAGCAGCCAAGAACAGAGCTCCTACGAGCAGTACTTC.

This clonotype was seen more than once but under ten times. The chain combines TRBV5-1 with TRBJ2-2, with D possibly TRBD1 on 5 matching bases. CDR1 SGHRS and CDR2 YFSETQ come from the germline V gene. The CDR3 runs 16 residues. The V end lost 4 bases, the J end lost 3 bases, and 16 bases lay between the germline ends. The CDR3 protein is CASSIDSSSYTGELFF. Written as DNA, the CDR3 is TGCGCCAGCAGCATCGACAGCTCCAGTTACACCGGGGAGCTGTTTTTT.

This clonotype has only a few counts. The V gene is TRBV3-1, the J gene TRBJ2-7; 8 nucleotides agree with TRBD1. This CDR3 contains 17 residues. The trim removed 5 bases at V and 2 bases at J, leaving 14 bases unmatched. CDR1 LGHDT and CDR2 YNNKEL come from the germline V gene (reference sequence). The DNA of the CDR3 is TGTGCCAGCAGCTCACACGGACAGGGCGTAAGAACCTACGAGCAGTACTTC. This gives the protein CASSSHGQGVRTYEQYF.

CDR3 in DNA: TGCGCCAGCAGCCATAGGGGACAGGGGGAATTGGAGCAGTACTTC. Translated, it gives CASSHRGQGELEQYF. This chain links TRBV4-1 with TRBJ2-7, with TRBD1 matching over 11 bases. The CDR3 runs to 15 residues. Germline V gene lookup returns CDR1 MGHRA and CDR2 YSYEKL. After removal of 3 bases from V and 7 bases from J, the junction contained 8 bases not matched to a gene.

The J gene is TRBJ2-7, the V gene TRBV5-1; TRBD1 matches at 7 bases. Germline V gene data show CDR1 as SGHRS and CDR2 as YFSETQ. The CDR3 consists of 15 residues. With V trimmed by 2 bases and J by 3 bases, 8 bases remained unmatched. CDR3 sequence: CASSFPGTAIYEQYF. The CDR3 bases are TGCGCCAGCAGCTTTCCGGGGACAGCCATCTACGAGCAGTACTTC.

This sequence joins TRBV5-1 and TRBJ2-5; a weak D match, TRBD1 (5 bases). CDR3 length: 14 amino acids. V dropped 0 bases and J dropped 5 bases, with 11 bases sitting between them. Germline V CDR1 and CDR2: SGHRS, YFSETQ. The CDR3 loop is CASSLGQFSETQYF. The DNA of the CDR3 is TGCGCCAGCAGCTTGGGACAGTTTTCGGAGACCCAGTACTTC.

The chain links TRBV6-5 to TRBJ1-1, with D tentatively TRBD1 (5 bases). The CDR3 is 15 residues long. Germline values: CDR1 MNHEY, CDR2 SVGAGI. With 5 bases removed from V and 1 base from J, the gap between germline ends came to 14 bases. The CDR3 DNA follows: TGTGCCAGCAGTCCTCGGGGCAGGAGGAACACTGAAGCTTTCTTT. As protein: CASSPRGRRNTEAFF.

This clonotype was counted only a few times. CDR3 sequence (DNA): TGCGCCAGCAGCTTTGTAAGAGGCCCGAGCTCCTACAATGAGCAGTTCTTC. Its translation: CASSFVRGPSSYNEQFF. The chain has TRBV5-1 and TRBJ2-1; D is ambiguous. Deletions cut 2 bases from V and 0 bases from J, with 15 bases between. This CDR3 has 17 residues. The germline CDR1 and CDR2 sequences are SGHRS and YFSETQ.

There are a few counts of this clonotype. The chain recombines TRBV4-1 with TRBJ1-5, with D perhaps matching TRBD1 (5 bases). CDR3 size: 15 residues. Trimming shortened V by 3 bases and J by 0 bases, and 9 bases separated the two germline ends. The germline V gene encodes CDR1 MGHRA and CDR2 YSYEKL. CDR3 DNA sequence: TGCGCCAGCAGCCAGGGGGGAAATAGCAATCAGCCCCAGCATTTT. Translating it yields CASSQGGNSNQPQHF.

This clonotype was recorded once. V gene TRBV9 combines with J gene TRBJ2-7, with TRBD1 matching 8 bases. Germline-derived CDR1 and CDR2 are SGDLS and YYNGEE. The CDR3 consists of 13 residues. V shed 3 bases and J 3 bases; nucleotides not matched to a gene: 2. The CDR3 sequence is CASSAGGRYEQYF. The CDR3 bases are TGTGCCAGCAGCGCAGGGGGCCGCTACGAGCAGTACTTC.

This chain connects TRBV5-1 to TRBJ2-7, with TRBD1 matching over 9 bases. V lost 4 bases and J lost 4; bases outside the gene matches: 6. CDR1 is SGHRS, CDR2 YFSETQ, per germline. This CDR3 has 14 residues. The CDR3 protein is CASSQPTGGYEQYF. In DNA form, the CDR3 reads TGCGCCAGCAGCCAACCGACAGGGGGGTACGAGCAGTACTTC.

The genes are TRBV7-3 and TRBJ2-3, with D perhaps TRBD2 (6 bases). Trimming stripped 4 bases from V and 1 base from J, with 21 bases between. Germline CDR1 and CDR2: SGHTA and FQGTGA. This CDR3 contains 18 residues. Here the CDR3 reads CASSSLRWGERGTDTQYF. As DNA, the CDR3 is TGTGCCAGCAGCTCCCTCCGCTGGGGGGAGAGAGGCACAGATACGCAGTATTTT. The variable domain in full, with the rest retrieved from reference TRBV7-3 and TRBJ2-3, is GAGVSQTPSNKVTEKGKYVELRCDPISGHTALYWYRQSLGQGPEFLIYFQGTGAADDSGLPNDRFFAVRPEGSVSTLKIQRTERGDSAVYLCASSSLRWGERGTDTQYFGPGTRLTVL.

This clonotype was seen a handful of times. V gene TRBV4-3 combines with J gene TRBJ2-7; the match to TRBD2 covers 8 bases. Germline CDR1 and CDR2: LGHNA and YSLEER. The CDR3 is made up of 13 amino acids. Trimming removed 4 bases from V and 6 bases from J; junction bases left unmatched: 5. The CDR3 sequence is CASSRGLAAEQYF. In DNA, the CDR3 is TGCGCCAGCAGCCGTGGACTAGCAGCCGAGCAGTACTTC.

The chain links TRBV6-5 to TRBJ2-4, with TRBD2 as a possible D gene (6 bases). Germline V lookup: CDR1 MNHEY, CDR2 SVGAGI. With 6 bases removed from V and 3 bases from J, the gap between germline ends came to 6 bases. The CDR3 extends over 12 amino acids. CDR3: CASRGGKNIQYF. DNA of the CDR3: TGTGCCAGCAGGGGAGGCAAAAACATTCAGTACTTC.

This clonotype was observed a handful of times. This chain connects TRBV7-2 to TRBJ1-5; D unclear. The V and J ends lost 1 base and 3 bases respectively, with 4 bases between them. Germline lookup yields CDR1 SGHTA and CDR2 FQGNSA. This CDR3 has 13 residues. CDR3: CASSLVVNQPQHF. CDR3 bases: TGTGCCAGCAGCTTAGTTGTCAATCAGCCCCAGCATTTT.

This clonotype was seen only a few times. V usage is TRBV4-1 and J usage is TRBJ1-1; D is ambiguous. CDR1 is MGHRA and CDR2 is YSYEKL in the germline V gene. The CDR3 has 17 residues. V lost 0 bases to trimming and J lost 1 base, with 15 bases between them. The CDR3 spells CASSQDGRDFRNTEAFF. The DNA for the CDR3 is TGCGCCAGCAGCCAAGATGGGAGGGATTTTAGGAACACTGAAGCTTTCTTT.

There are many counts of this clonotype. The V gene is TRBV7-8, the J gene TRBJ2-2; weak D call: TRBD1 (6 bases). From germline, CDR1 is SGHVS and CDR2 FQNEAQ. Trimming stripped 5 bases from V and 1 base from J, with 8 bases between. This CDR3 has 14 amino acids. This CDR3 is CASSPDRNTGELFF. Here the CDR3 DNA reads TGTGCCAGCAGCCCGGACAGGAACACCGGGGAGCTGTTTTTT.